The following is a T cell receptor (beta chain) sequence with its context. The antigen is unknown. Germline assignment: CDR1 SGHRS and CDR2 YFSETQ. The CDR3 totals 15 residues. Trimming cost V 1 base and J 4 bases, with 12 bases left between them. These data come from a study of beta chain features in type 1 diabetes. Study outcomes and limitations: The study left unresolved whether HLA type influences TCRB rearrangement. In the patient group, naive, central memory and Treg TCRB repertoires seemed more alike than in the healthy donor group.

TCRB transcripts that were expressed got sequenced, as all of the isolated RNA had been reverse transcribed. This table comes from immunoSEQ multiplex PCR, and its TCRdb copy is limited to in-frame clones, with some not included. The sample carries 350,000 to 400,000 clones, about 15% recorded once. The V and J genes are TRBV5-1 and TRBJ2-1, with D uncertain. Sequencing was carried out using naive CD4+ T cells from blood. The sequence came from a woman aged 18-35 years in good health. DNA for the CDR3: TGCGCCAGCAGCTTGAGTAGCTTCTCATACAATGAGCAGTTCTTC. Translating it yields CASSLSSFSYNEQFF.